This T cell receptor (beta chain) was identified during a study of esophageal squamous cell carcinoma under preoperative chemotherapy. Study context: Both tumor-infiltrating lymphocytes and peripheral blood T cells had their TCR repertoires profiled. Study-level findings and limits: Paclitaxel-nedaplatin therapy caused immediate, substantial clonotype frequency changes. After treatment, tumor-infiltrating lymphocytes seemed to come partly from incoming peripheral T cells, not only local changes.

The time point denotes: after preoperative PTX-NDP chemotherapy. Before surgery, patients were given preoperative paclitaxel-nedaplatin chemotherapy. Per germline, CDR1 MNHNS and CDR2 SASEGT. The length of the CDR3 is 16 residues. About this clonotype itself: Its antigen is still unknown.

TCRdb re-analysed the PCR reads in MiXCR, keeping a single row per CDR3 protein. In the table there are under 14,000 distinct CDR3 sequences, around 63% of which are singletons. This TCR derives from a human donor with esophageal squamous cell carcinoma. The donor label of this sample is uncertain. The V and J genes are TRBV6-1 and TRBJ2-1; TRBD2 matches 10 bases. The J call may not be correct, given that the DNA end is closer to TRBJ2-7. Sample collection occurred from a patient given preoperative chemotherapy. The CDR3 DNA sequence: TGTGCCAGCAGTGATTTGCTAGCGGGAGACGTGGGTGAGCAGTACTTC. Protein product: CASSDLLAGDVGEQYF.